These T cell receptor beta chains were read from a single sample in a study of a mutant IDH1 vaccine in newly diagnosed glioma. Measured with immunoSEQ multiplex PCR; TCRdb has only the in-frame clones, and not every one. This sample has some 47,000 clones, with under 90% found just once. Their specific antigens are unknown. Sequenced here: PBMCs, sampled from a glioma patient whose treatment included an IDH1 peptide vaccine. These receptors were obtained from a woman between 40 and 50 years old with glioma. Some clones in this sample may be carry-over from other donors' samples. CDR3s include the opening cysteine and the closing phenylalanine or tryptophan. A D gene is named only where the DNA matches it firmly. Clone size, where shown, is once, few, many, or a class for clones that have expanded.

TRBV2	-	-	TRBJ2-7	CASSEGLDIYEQYF	TGTGCCAGCAGTGAAGGACTAGACATCTACGAGCAGTACTTC
TRBV19	-	-	TRBJ1-1	CASSYRQTTPDTEAFF	TGTGCCAGTAGCTATCGACAGACCACCCCGGACACTGAAGCTTTCTTT
TRBV7-8	few	-	TRBJ1-1	CASSSREGPVTEAFF	TGTGCCAGCAGCTCCAGGGAGGGTCCGGTCACTGAAGCTTTCTTT
TRBV9	-	TRBD1	TRBJ1-2	CASSGQGGYGYTF	TGTGCCAGCAGCGGGCAGGGGGGTTATGGCTACACCTTC
TRBV9	-	TRBD1	TRBJ1-6	CASSAPTGGNSPLHF	TGTGCCAGCAGCGCCCCGACAGGGGGTAATTCACCCCTCCACTTT
TRBV7-2	-	TRBD2	TRBJ2-5	CASSLGRDVAGGTETQYF	TGTGCCAGCAGCTTAGGGAGGGACGTAGCGGGAGGGACGGAGACCCAGTACTTC
TRBV7-9	once	TRBD1	TRBJ2-7	CASSFPKGTGDSYEQYF	TGTGCCAGCAGCTTCCCCAAAGGGACAGGTGACTCCTACGAGCAGTACTTC
TRBV5-8	-	-	TRBJ1-5	CASSSWGVDQPQHF	TGTGCCAGCAGCTCCTGGGGTGTCGATCAGCCCCAGCATTTT
TRBV27	-	-	TRBJ1-3	CASAIRGAGNTIYF	TGTGCCAGCGCCATTAGGGGGGCTGGAAACACCATATATTTT
TRBV6-5	-	-	TRBJ1-3	CASSRDFTGNTIYF	TGTGCCAGCAGTCGGGATTTTACTGGAAACACCATATATTTT
TRBV19	once	-	TRBJ1-5	CASEGIWGNQPQHF	TGTGCCAGTGAGGGGATTTGGGGCAATCAGCCCCAGCATTTT
TRBV28	-	-	TRBJ1-2	CASRQAHRYTF	TGTGCCAGCAGACAGGCCCATCGCTACACCTTC
TRBV4-1	-	-	TRBJ2-5	CASSQERLPQETQYF	TGCGCCAGCAGCCAAGAGCGACTGCCGCAAGAGACCCAGTACTTC
TRBV27	-	TRBD1	TRBJ1-5	CASSLTGYNQPQHF	TGTGCCAGCAGCCTGACAGGGTACAATCAGCCCCAGCATTTT
TRBV6-5	few	-	TRBJ1-2	CASSYRLRAGYTF	TGTGCCAGCAGTTACCGCCTCAGGGCCGGCTACACCTTC
TRBV6-5	-	TRBD2	TRBJ2-5	CASVGGSGVGETQYF	TGTGCCAGTGTGGGGGGTAGCGGGGTTGGAGAGACCCAGTACTTC
TRBV5-8	-	TRBD1	TRBJ2-7	CASNRGSSYEQYF	TGTGCCAGCAACAGGGGAAGCTCCTACGAGCAGTACTTC
TRBV7-7	few	-	TRBJ2-5	CASSADAAGTQYF	TGTGCTAGCAGCGCCGACGCCGCCGGGACCCAGTACTTC
TRBV2	few	-	TRBJ1-2	CASKPAPANYGYTF	TGTGCCAGCAAGCCGGCCCCAGCTAACTATGGCTACACCTTC
TRBV4-3	-	-	TRBJ2-7	CASSQEERYEQYF	TGCGCCAGCAGCCAAGAAGAGCGCTACGAGCAGTACTTC
TRBV4-1	-	TRBD1	TRBJ2-7	CASSQVGTGDEQYF	TGCGCCAGCAGCCAAGTGGGGACAGGGGACGAGCAGTACTTC
TRBV2	-	TRBD2	TRBJ2-3	CASSLLARGTDTQYF	TGTGCCAGCAGCCTACTTGCGCGGGGGACAGATACGCAGTATTTT
TRBV6-6	-	-	TRBJ1-3	CASSYGSLGNTIYF	TGTGCCAGCAGTTACGGCTCACTTGGAAACACCATATATTTT
TRBV2	once	-	TRBJ2-7	CASRGQVKTYEQYF	TGTGCCAGCAGAGGGCAGGTTAAGACCTACGAGCAGTACTTC
TRBV6-6	-	-	TRBJ2-1	CASSYSAGNEQFF	TGTGCCAGCAGTTACTCTGCCGGGAATGAGCAGTTCTTC
TRBV5-1	-	TRBD1	TRBJ1-2	CASSLQGAEGGYTF	TGCGCCAGCAGCTTGCAGGGGGCAGAGGGTGGCTACACCTTC
TRBV15	-	-	TRBJ1-4	CATSSTADEKLFF	TGTGCCACCAGCAGCACAGCGGATGAAAAACTGTTTTTT
TRBV11-2	-	-	TRBJ2-2	CASSLLGQSTGELFF	TGTGCCAGCAGCTTATTGGGCCAGTCGACCGGGGAGCTGTTTTTT